A selection of T cell receptor beta chains follows, all from one sample in a study of sequential checkpoint blockade in melanoma. Generated by immunoSEQ multiplex PCR, the TCRdb table keeps only in-frame clones and is missing some. The table records more than 9,000 clones, 77% of them present only once. Specimen: CD8+ T cells sorted from blood (inferred from file names), collected from a patient given nivolumab and ipilimumab in sequence. These receptors came from a human donor with melanoma. Both conserved end residues are part of each CDR3. Fields, in order: D gene, V gene, clone size, J gene, CDR3 protein, CDR3 DNA. The D gene is left open where the match is weak. Size is stated for part of the rows, as once, few or many counts, or as a class when the clone is expanded.

.	TRBV5-1	.	TRBJ1-1	CASSLDQGGSTEAFF	TGCGCCAGCAGCTTGGATCAGGGTGGCAGCACTGAAGCTTTCTTT
.	TRBV29-1	.	TRBJ2-6	CSVKGILGIQSRANVLTF	TGCAGCGTTAAAGGCATACTAGGCATACAAAGTCGGGCCAACGTCCTGACTTTC
.	TRBV10-2	.	TRBJ2-3	CASSESVLADTQYF	TGCGCCAGCAGTGAGTCAGTATTAGCAGATACGCAGTATTTT
TRBD1	TRBV7-9	.	TRBJ1-5	CASSQTGGGQPQHF	TGTGCCAGCAGCCAAACAGGGGGCGGTCAGCCCCAGCATTTT
TRBD1	TRBV27	.	TRBJ2-1	CASSLVATGWDEQFF	TGTGCCAGCAGTTTAGTCGCGACAGGGTGGGATGAGCAGTTCTTC
TRBD2	TRBV7-3	.	TRBJ2-1	CASSPTSGEYNEQFF	TGTGCCAGCAGCCCTACTAGCGGGGAATACAATGAGCAGTTCTTC
TRBD2	TRBV7-2	.	TRBJ2-1	CASSLIWTSGYNEQFF	TGTGCCAGCAGCTTAATATGGACTAGCGGCTACAATGAGCAGTTCTTC
TRBD2	TRBV4-1	few	TRBJ2-2	CASSLMWTSGDKNTGELFF	TGCGCCAGCAGCCTGATGTGGACTAGCGGGGACAAGAACACCGGGGAGCTGTTTTTT
.	TRBV5-4	.	TRBJ2-6	CASSGLSSGANVLTF	TGTGCCAGCAGCGGACTAAGCTCTGGGGCCAACGTCCTGACTTTC
.	TRBV7-9	.	TRBJ2-1	CASSSALVGGNNEQFF	TGTGCCAGCAGCTCTGCATTGGTCGGGGGAAACAATGAGCAGTTCTTC
TRBD1	TRBV7-8	.	TRBJ2-7	CASSSGGQGAYEQYF	TGTGCCAGCAGCTCCGGGGGACAGGGTGCCTACGAGCAGTACTTC
TRBD1	TRBV7-9	.	TRBJ2-5	CASSFPDRGEQETQYF	TGTGCCAGCAGTTTTCCCGACAGGGGGGAACAAGAGACCCAGTACTTC
.	TRBV4-1	.	TRBJ2-5	CASSLQLEWETQYF	TGCGCCAGCAGCCTCCAACTAGAGTGGGAGACCCAGTACTTC
.	TRBV29-1	.	TRBJ2-1	CSARTRNEQFF	TGCAGCGCCAGGACACGGAATGAGCAGTTCTTC
TRBD1	TRBV5-4	.	TRBJ2-7	CASSYGQAAEQYF	TGTGCCAGCAGCTACGGACAGGCCGCCGAGCAGTACTTC
TRBD1	TRBV6-5	.	TRBJ2-3	CASSSSLQGGTQYF	TGTGCCAGCAGTTCCAGCCTACAGGGGGGTACGCAGTATTTT
TRBD2	TRBV7-9	few	TRBJ2-1	CASSLDSGSSYNEQFF	TGTGCCAGCAGCTTAGATAGCGGGAGTTCCTACAATGAGCAGTTCTTC
TRBD2	TRBV27	.	TRBJ2-1	CASSPSNSGSLGGQFF	TGTGCCAGCAGTCCAAGTAACAGCGGGAGCCTAGGGGGGCAGTTCTTC
TRBD1	TRBV30	few	TRBJ1-6	CAWSVGTGHSPLHF	TGTGCCTGGAGTGTAGGGACAGGGCATTCACCCCTCCACTTT
TRBD1	TRBV25-1	.	TRBJ1-6	CASSVPGQGNSPLHF	TGTGCCAGCAGTGTTCCGGGACAGGGTAATTCACCCCTCCACTTT
TRBD1	TRBV5-4	.	TRBJ1-3	CASSSPGQGVAPGNTIYF	TGTGCCAGCAGCTCGCCGGGACAGGGCGTCGCTCCGGGAAACACCATATATTTT
TRBD1	TRBV5-1	few	TRBJ2-7	CASSLSSGGGYEQYF	TGCGCCAGCAGCTTGTCCTCAGGGGGCGGCTACGAGCAGTACTTC
TRBD1	TRBV7-9	.	TRBJ2-7	CASRKTGTGGVNEQYF	TGTGCCAGCAGGAAAACCGGGACAGGGGGCGTTAACGAGCAGTACTTC
.	TRBV7-9	.	TRBJ2-2	CASSLVTGTGELFF	TGTGCCAGCAGCTTAGTTACCGGCACCGGGGAGCTGTTTTTT
.	TRBV29-1	.	TRBJ2-1	CSVAYSGNEQFF	TGCAGCGTCGCATACTCAGGGAATGAGCAGTTCTTC
.	TRBV7-9	.	TRBJ1-1	CASSLGPGEAFF	TGTGCCAGCAGCCTGGGGCCAGGTGAAGCTTTCTTT